This T cell receptor beta chain was recorded in a study of OX40 agonist ivuxolimab in advanced cancers. In the study overall: Hepatocellular carcinoma, melanoma, renal cell or head and neck cancer occurred in dose-escalation patients.

Points from the study as a whole: Undetermined was the antigen specificity of the expanded peripheral T cells.

Sampling of blood occurred at baseline, cycle 4 day 1, and cycle 7 day 1. V was pared by 1 base and J by 5 bases, with 11 bases between. The CDR3 totals 15 residues. Germline V lookup: CDR1 MGHRA, CDR2 YSYEKL. The repertoire was sequenced with immunoSEQ multiplex PCR; TCRdb's copy has only in-frame clones and lacks some. The repertoire holds fewer than 85,000 clones, with 60% to 80% as singletons. This clone showed up just a few times. Its antigen is currently unknown. The V and J genes are TRBV4-1 and TRBJ1-4; D ambiguous. The source material was CD4+ or CD8+ T cells sorted from blood, sampled in a trial of the OX40 agonist ivuxolimab. This clonotype was obtained from an adult with an advanced solid tumor such as melanoma, head and neck, liver or kidney cancer. The CDR3 sequence is CASSQVLQLNEKLFF. CDR3 bases: TGCGCCAGCAGCCAAGTCTTACAGCTAAATGAAAAACTGTTTTTT.